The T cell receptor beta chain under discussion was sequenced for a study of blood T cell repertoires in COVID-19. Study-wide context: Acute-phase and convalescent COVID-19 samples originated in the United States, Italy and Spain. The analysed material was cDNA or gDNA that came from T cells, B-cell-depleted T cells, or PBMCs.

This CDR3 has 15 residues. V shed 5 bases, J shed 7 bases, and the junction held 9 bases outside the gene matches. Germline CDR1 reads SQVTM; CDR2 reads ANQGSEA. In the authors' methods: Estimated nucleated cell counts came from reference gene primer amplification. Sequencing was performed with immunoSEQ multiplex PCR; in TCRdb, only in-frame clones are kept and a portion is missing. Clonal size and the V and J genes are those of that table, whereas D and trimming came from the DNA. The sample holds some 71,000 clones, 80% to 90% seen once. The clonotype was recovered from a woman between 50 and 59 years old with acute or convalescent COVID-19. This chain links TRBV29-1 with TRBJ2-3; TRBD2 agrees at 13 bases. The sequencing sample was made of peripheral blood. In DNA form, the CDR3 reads TGCAGCGTTTTAGGACTAGCGGGAGTAATATATACGCAGTATTTT. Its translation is CSVLGLAGVIYTQYF.